Following are 10 T cell receptor beta chains from one sample sequenced in a study of OX40 agonist ivuxolimab in advanced cancers. Libraries were constructed by the immunoSEQ multiplex PCR assay. Here the immuneACCESS table is served through TCRdb, limited to in-frame sequences with V and J called. Missing clones are a known gap in these copies; in checked studies unresolved V genes cover under half, and the rest lacks a known reason. The sample table contains some 42,000 clones; only one count was recorded for 82% of them. Around 23% of the sample is taken by the ten largest. Material: CD4+ or CD8+ T cells sorted from blood, obtained in a trial of the OX40 agonist ivuxolimab. The receptors shown here come from an adult with an advanced solid tumor such as melanoma, head and neck, liver or kidney cancer.

The V and J genes are TRBV10-3 and TRBJ2-2, with a possible D match to TRBD1 (5 bases). V was trimmed by 3 bases and J by 3 bases, leaving 11 bases between them. This CDR3 has 15 amino acids. The V gene's germline CDR1 is ENHRY and CDR2 SYGVKD. The CDR3 sequence is CAISDRATDTGELFF. Written as DNA, the CDR3 is TGTGCCATCAGTGACAGGGCGACGGACACCGGGGAGCTGTTTTTT.

The chain has TRBV28 and TRBJ2-5; no clear D. The J call is doubtful: the DNA matches TRBJ2-7 better. The CDR3 spans 14 residues. Germline V gene sequence: CDR1 MDHEN, CDR2 SYDVKM. The CDR3 spells CASSFSRGIYEQYF. CDR3 in DNA: TGTGCCAGCAGTTTTTCTCGCGGCATATACGAGCAGTACTTC.

The V gene is TRBV9, the J gene TRBJ2-3, with TRBD1 identical over 7 bases. The germline gives CDR1 SGDLS, CDR2 YYNGEE. The trim removed 5 bases at V and 4 bases at J, leaving 1 base unmatched. The CDR3 covers 12 residues. The CDR3, as DNA: TGTGCCAGCAGTCAGGGGGCAGATACGCAGTATTTT. It specifies CASSQGADTQYF.

The chain is built from TRBV4-2 and TRBJ1-6; 9 nucleotides line up with TRBD1. Trimming cost V 4 bases and J 10 bases; bases outside gene matches: 8. CDR3 length: 15 residues. From germline, CDR1 is LGHNA and CDR2 YNFKEQ. CDR3 protein: CASSPEWTGASPLHF. For the CDR3, the DNA is TGTGCCAGCAGCCCGGAATGGACAGGGGCGTCACCCCTCCACTTT.

This clone was detected ten times or more. Other DNA sequences in the same sample also yield this CDR3. The rearrangement links TRBV28 to TRBJ1-2; D is uncertain. From germline, CDR1 is MDHEN and CDR2 SYDVKM. V gave up 0 bases and J gave up 7 bases, with 6 bases separating them. The CDR3 consists of 12 residues. Written as DNA, the CDR3 is TGTGCCAGCAGTTTATGGGGCGGTGGCTACACCTTC. Encoded protein: CASSLWGGGYTF.

The sample holds one count of this clone. The CDR3 DNA reads TGTGCCAGCAGTGAACAGGGTAATTCACCCCTCCACTTT. This codes for CASSEQGNSPLHF. The V call is TRBV25-1, the J call TRBJ1-6; tentative D call: TRBD1 (5 bases). Germline V CDR1 and CDR2: MGHDK, SYGVNS. The CDR3 runs 13 residues. V lost 2 bases, J lost 6 bases, and 5 bases lay in between.

The CDR3 sequence is CASSQGTGGLMGTGELFF. CDR3 coding DNA: TGTGCCAGCAGCCAAGGGACGGGGGGCCTTATGGGCACCGGGGAGCTGTTTTTT. V and J are TRBV5-6 and TRBJ2-2; D is possibly TRBD2 (7 bases). The CDR3 runs 18 residues. Germline loops: CDR1 SGHDT, CDR2 YYEEEE. V lost 4 bases and J lost 4, with 23 bases in between.

Only one count was recorded for this clone. The rearrangement joins TRBV2 to TRBJ2-1; 13 positions agree with TRBD2. CDR1 and CDR2 from the germline V gene are SNHLY and FYNNEI. V lost 6 bases and J lost 6; bases outside the gene matches: 5. This CDR3 is built from 15 residues. CDR3 protein: CASSAGTSGVNEQFF. The DNA of the CDR3 is TGTGCCAGCAGCGCCGGGACTAGCGGGGTCAATGAGCAGTTCTTC.

The V call is TRBV11-2, the J call TRBJ2-1; perhaps TRBD2 as D (6 bases). Deletions cut 3 bases from V and 0 bases from J, with 12 bases between. Germline V CDR1 and CDR2: SGHAT, FQNNGV. This CDR3 is 16 amino acids long. The CDR3 here is CASSLLSGSSYNEQFF. CDR3 in DNA: TGTGCCAGCAGCTTGCTGAGCGGGTCCTCCTACAATGAGCAGTTCTTC.

This chain uses TRBV10-3 with TRBJ2-5, with D possibly TRBD2 on 7 matching bases. CDR3 length: 14 amino acids. Germline V lookup: CDR1 ENHRY, CDR2 SYGVKD. With 5 bases removed from V and 4 bases from J, the gap between germline ends came to 14 bases. The CDR3 sequence: CAISLLGGRETQYF. CDR3 in DNA: TGTGCCATCAGTCTACTCGGGGGGCGAGAGACCCAGTACTTC.